This TCR beta chain was observed in a study of blood T cell repertoires in COVID-19. Study-wide background: Researchers got acute and convalescent COVID-19 samples from the United States, Italy and Spain. PBMCs, B-cell-depleted T cells, or T cells were the source of the cDNA or gDNA that made up the material.

Per the authors' pipeline: Amplification with reference gene primers provided the estimates of nucleated cell counts. Measured with immunoSEQ multiplex PCR; TCRdb has only the in-frame clones, and not every one. The DNA gave D and trimming, while V, J and clone size come from that table. The profile covers around 140,000 clones, with roughly 79% appearing a single time and roughly 8.2% taken by the ten largest. Sequenced sample: peripheral blood. This TCR was recovered from a human donor in a cohort sampled during active COVID-19.

For the CDR3, the DNA is TGCGCCAGCAGAGACAGGGTCGGGGAGCAGTACTTC. Residues: CASRDRVGEQYF. V gene TRBV23-1 combines with J gene TRBJ2-7; 7 bases align to TRBD1. TRBV23-1 is an ORF; its function is uncertain. CDR3 length: 12 amino acids. V dropped 6 bases and J dropped 7; count of bases not matched to a gene: 6.